This T cell receptor (beta chain) was obtained from a study of tissue T cells after allogeneic stem cell transplantation. General study findings and limits: In patients and mice, blood and spleen missed much of tissue repertoire. TCR repertoires tracked anatomic similarity, regardless of disease or transplant status.

On this clone itself: Its target is unknown. Gene names denote mouse genes.

The repertoire was sequenced with immunoSEQ multiplex PCR; TCRdb's copy has only in-frame clones and lacks some. This table holds approximately 47,000 clones, nearly 75% found once. Sequencing input: sorted cells pooled from one or two spleens. The clonotype was recovered from a pool of C57BL/6 mice in good health.

The CDR3 bases that were read are TGCACCTGCAGTGCAGATCGGGGGCGGGACACCCAGTAC. The encoded protein is CTCSADRGRDTQY. The whole CDR3 is CTCSADRGRDTQYF. The chain recombines TRBV1 with TRBJ2-5; either TRBD1 or TRBD2 may supply D (6 bases each). The read halts 1 residue ahead of the CDR3 end, with the missing end drawn from the germline J gene. The germline CDR1 and CDR2 sequences are NSQYPW and LRSPGD (reference sequence). The CDR3 length is 14 residues. V dropped 0 bases and J dropped 6 bases, with 10 bases sitting between them.